Listed below are T cell receptor beta chains from one sample, sequenced in a study of early T cells in non-severe SARS-CoV-2 infection. From the 5' RACE reads, TCRdb called clonotypes with MiXCR, one entry per CDR3 protein. The table has around 67,000 distinct CDR3 sequences, around a tenth seen once; the top ten hold 3% to 4%. The sample taken for sequencing was whole blood. These receptors were collected from an adult who was a healthcare worker with PCR-confirmed SARS-CoV-2 infection or an uninfected control (not recorded which). CDR3s include the opening cysteine and the closing phenylalanine or tryptophan. The D gene is left open where the match is weak. Not every row has a clone size; where given, it reads once, few, many or a size class.

V gene	clone size	J gene	D gene	CDR3 DNA	CDR3 protein
TRBV11-3	many	TRBJ2-6	.	TGTGCCAGCAGCTCGCAGGGATATGGGGCCAACGTCCTGACTTTC	CASSSQGYGANVLTF
TRBV30	.	TRBJ1-2	.	TGTGCCTGGAGTCGGGCAGGGATCAACTATGGCTACACCTTC	CAWSRAGINYGYTF
TRBV7-9	many	TRBJ2-3	TRBD1	TGTGCCAGCAGCTTAGCGGGGACAGGGTGGGGCCCAGATACGCAGTATTTT	CASSLAGTGWGPDTQYF
TRBV24-1	many	TRBJ2-5	TRBD1	TGTGCCACCAGTGACCCGGGACAGGGAAGGACCCAGTACTTC	CATSDPGQGRTQYF
TRBV20-1	few	TRBJ2-5	.	TGCAGTGTACAGGGCCCCCACAAAGAGACCCAGTACTTC	CSVQGPHKETQYF
TRBV6-5	few	TRBJ2-7	.	TGTGCCAGCAGTTACATCGTGGGAGTGGGGTACGAGCAGTACTTC	CASSYIVGVGYEQYF
TRBV7-9	many	TRBJ2-2	.	TGTGCCAGCAGCATGTTAGCGGAGGTCGGCACCGGGGAGCTGTTTTTT	CASSMLAEVGTGELFF
TRBV7-8	few	TRBJ2-3	TRBD2	TGTGCCAGCAGCTTATCTGCGGGAGGGCCTCCGGATACGCAGTATTTT	CASSLSAGGPPDTQYF
TRBV30	many	TRBJ2-7	TRBD1	TGTGCCTGTGAGACAGGGGACGACTACGAGCAGTACTTC	CACETGDDYEQYF
TRBV7-2	many	TRBJ2-2	TRBD2	TGTGCCAGCAGCTCGGGCGGTCTAGCGGGTGGTACCGGGGAGCTGTTTTTT	CASSSGGLAGGTGELFF
TRBV2	many	TRBJ2-2	TRBD2	TGTGCCAGCAGTGACGGTAGCGGGAGTTTCGGGGAGCTGTTTTTT	CASSDGSGSFGELFF
TRBV7-3	few	TRBJ2-7	.	TGTGCCAGCAGCTTAACGGGGGCCGTCTCGGAGCAGTACTTC	CASSLTGAVSEQYF
TRBV28	many	TRBJ2-5	.	TGTGCCAGCAGTTCCCCGAGGGGCCGAGAGACCCAGTACTTC	CASSSPRGRETQYF
TRBV7-9	few	TRBJ2-3	TRBD2	TGTGCCAGCAGCCCCCCAACCGGGACTAGCAGCACAGATACGCAGTATTTT	CASSPPTGTSSTDTQYF
TRBV28	many	TRBJ2-1	TRBD2	TGTGCCAGCAGTTCCGGGGGACTAGCGGGAGGGATCTACAATGAGCAGTTCTTC	CASSSGGLAGGIYNEQFF
TRBV7-9	once	TRBJ2-3	.	TGTGCCAGCAGCGGGCCAGGAGGGGCCACAGATACGCAGTATTTT	CASSGPGGATDTQYF
TRBV29-1	few	TRBJ2-1	.	TGCAGCGCTGACGGAGGTCAGGGCCACAATGAGCAGTTCTTC	CSADGGQGHNEQFF
TRBV5-6	.	TRBJ2-1	.	TGTGCCAGCAGCTTGGCCTACAATGAGCAGTTCTTC	CASSLAYNEQFF
TRBV29-1	.	TRBJ1-5	TRBD1	TGCAGCGTTGTACAGGGGCCCAATCAGCCCCAGCATTTT	CSVVQGPNQPQHF
TRBV7-2	many	TRBJ2-7	TRBD2	TGTGCCACCTCGGCAAGCGGGAGTTCCCACGAGCAGTACTTC	CATSASGSSHEQYF
TRBV5-1	.	TRBJ1-1	.	TGCGCCAGCAGCCCGCTGACAGGAGGGAACACTGAAGCTTTCTTT	CASSPLTGGNTEAFF
TRBV20-1	many	TRBJ2-5	.	TGCAGTGCTAGAGATGCCGCCGACGGGTATTCCATAAGCGAGACCCAGTACTTC	CSARDAADGYSISETQYF
TRBV20-1	many	TRBJ2-7	.	TGCAGTGCTAAGCCGGCAGGGATATCCTACGAGCAGTACTTC	CSAKPAGISYEQYF
TRBV3-1	many	TRBJ1-1	TRBD1	TGTGCCAGCAGCCCCTACCAGGGGGGTACTGAAGCTTTCTTT	CASSPYQGGTEAFF
TRBV20-1	many	TRBJ2-1	TRBD2	TGCAGTGCCGCGGCCACGGGAGGGGATCGCCTAGAGCAGTTCTTC	CSAAATGGDRLEQFF
TRBV13	.	TRBJ2-3	.	TGTGCCAGCAGCGCGCACGGGGGGCGGGCTACGGATACGCAGTATTTT	CASSAHGGRATDTQYF
TRBV5-1	few	TRBJ2-5	TRBD2	TGCGCCAGCAGCTTAGGGTTAGCGGGAGCCCAAGAGACCCAGTACTTC	CASSLGLAGAQETQYF
TRBV19	few	TRBJ1-2	TRBD1	TGTGCCAGTAGTATAGTCCTAGGGACAGGGTTTAATGGCTACACCTTC	CASSIVLGTGFNGYTF
TRBV14	many	TRBJ2-7	TRBD1	TGTGCCAGCAGCCAGAGATCCTCCGGGACAGGGTACTACGAGCAGTACTTC	CASSQRSSGTGYYEQYF
TRBV20-1	many	TRBJ2-3	.	TGCAGTGCTAGTCCTCCATCGGCGTATACGCAGTATTTT	CSASPPSAYTQYF
TRBV6-1	many	TRBJ2-3	TRBD2	TGTGCCAGCAGTGAAGCGCTAGCGGGCACAGATACGCAGTATTTT	CASSEALAGTDTQYF
TRBV7-6	many	TRBJ2-5	TRBD2	TGTGCCAGCAGCCCTAGCGGGGGCGCCTCAGGGGGAGTTGAGACCCAGTACTTC	CASSPSGGASGGVETQYF
TRBV7-9	.	TRBJ2-2	TRBD1	TGTGCCAGCAGCTTTATTATCCTGCGACAGGGGACGGCCGGGGAGCTGTTTTTT	CASSFIILRQGTAGELFF
TRBV6-5	few	TRBJ2-1	.	TGTGCCAGCAGTTACCTGGGCCTGAGAAATGAGCAGTTCTTC	CASSYLGLRNEQFF
TRBV11-1	.	TRBJ2-1	TRBD2	TGTGCCAGCAGGCTGAGGGGAGGGCCTCCGAATGAGCAGTTCTTC	CASRLRGGPPNEQFF
TRBV4-1	many	TRBJ2-5	TRBD1	TGCGCCAGCAGCCAAGTACAGGGGGTAGGCGAGACCCAGTACTTC	CASSQVQGVGETQYF
TRBV28	many	TRBJ2-3	.	TGTGCCAGCAGGGGTCTCGCAGATACGCAGTATTTT	CASRGLADTQYF
TRBV9	many	TRBJ2-5	TRBD2	TGTGCCAGCGGACTAGCGGAGAGGTACCAAGAGACCCAGTACTTC	CASGLAERYQETQYF
TRBV29-1	many	TRBJ1-4	.	TGCAGCGCTACGTCCGGGTCGGCTAATGAAAAACTGTTTTTT	CSATSGSANEKLFF
TRBV6-1	.	TRBJ2-1	TRBD1	TGTGCCAGCAGTGAATATTTGGGAGGGACAGGGCCCGACAATGAGCAGTTCTTC	CASSEYLGGTGPDNEQFF
TRBV5-6	many	TRBJ1-5	.	TGTGCCAGCAGCTCCCAACCCGGTCAGCCCCAGCATTTT	CASSSQPGQPQHF
TRBV19	many	TRBJ2-1	.	TGTGCCAGTAGTCCATTTAAGGGGCACAATGAGCAGTTCTTC	CASSPFKGHNEQFF
TRBV5-1	.	TRBJ1-4	.	TGCGCCAGCAGCTTGGAGGGACGGCAGGGTGAAAAACTGTTTTTT	CASSLEGRQGEKLFF
TRBV30	.	TRBJ1-5	TRBD1	TGTGCCTGGAGTCAGGGGGGAGATCAGCCCCAGCATTTT	CAWSQGGDQPQHF
TRBV29-1	many	TRBJ1-1	.	TGCAGCGTTGAAGGGACCCAAGGTGCCATGAACACTGAAGCTTTCTTT	CSVEGTQGAMNTEAFF
TRBV7-6	many	TRBJ1-3	.	TGTGCCAGCAGTTTCGGGGAAACCTCTGGAAACACCATATATTTT	CASSFGETSGNTIYF
TRBV5-5	.	TRBJ1-6	TRBD1	TGTGCCAGCAGCTTGGGCGCCGGCAGGGGGGATTCACCCCTCCACTTT	CASSLGAGRGDSPLHF
TRBV7-2	.	TRBJ2-2	TRBD2	TGTGCCAGCAGCTTAAGGACTAGCGGGGGGATCAACACCGGGGAGCTGTTTTTT	CASSLRTSGGINTGELFF
TRBV29-1	few	TRBJ2-2	.	TGCAGCGTTGGCAGAAGCGGTGGCTTGGACACCGGGGAGCTGTTTTTT	CSVGRSGGLDTGELFF
TRBV5-6	many	TRBJ1-2	TRBD1	TGTGCCAGCAGCTTTGATACAGGGGGACTTGGCTACACCTTC	CASSFDTGGLGYTF
TRBV29-1	few	TRBJ1-2	.	TGCAGCGTTGAGGGAACCTATGGCTACACCTTC	CSVEGTYGYTF
TRBV6-6	.	TRBJ1-6	.	TGTGCCAGCAGTGGTCTGAGCTCCTATAATTCACCCCTCCACTTT	CASSGLSSYNSPLHF
TRBV5-1	few	TRBJ2-7	.	TGCGCCAGCAAACCGGACGGCACCTACGAGCAGTACTTC	CASKPDGTYEQYF
TRBV6-5	many	TRBJ2-1	TRBD1	TGTGCCAGCAGTTACTCTGGGACAGTTAACAATGAGCAGTTCTTC	CASSYSGTVNNEQFF
TRBV29-1	.	TRBJ2-1	.	TGCAGCGTTGAAGGGGGTTTCTACAATGAGCAGTTCTTC	CSVEGGFYNEQFF